This T cell receptor (beta chain) was observed in a study of regulatory T cells in long-lasting Graves disease. The study, taken as a whole, reports: Under persistent disease, TRBV28, TRBJ1-2 and TRBJ2-5 were used preferentially. Accuracy was perhaps lowered by the small sample size.

Per the germline V gene, CDR1 is MDHEN and CDR2 is SYDVKM. V was cut by 8 bases and J by 4 bases, with 15 bases left in between. This CDR3 is 14 amino acids long. To make TCR beta libraries, researchers used iRepertoire HTBI primers and Arm-PCR of CDR3 regions. TCRdb re-called the multiplex PCR reads through MiXCR, storing one row per CDR3 protein. The sample includes hundreds of thousands of distinct CDR3 sequences, under 25% of them seen just once. This clonotype appeared many times. Its target is not known. Time point of the sample: persistent/refractory GD, antithyroid drugs over 5 years with positive TRAb. The TCR library was made from RNA that had been extracted from PBMCs in TRIzol.

The chain has TRBV28 and TRBJ1-5; D may be TRBD1 (6 bases). The sequencing used peripheral blood mononuclear cells (PBMCs), collected when the disease was refractory, from a patient treated with antithyroid drugs. This clonotype originated in a female donor with Graves disease. The DNA of the CDR3 is TGTGCCAGCGGAGGACAGTTGTTGAATCAGCCCCAGCATTTT. This encodes CASGGQLLNQPQHF.